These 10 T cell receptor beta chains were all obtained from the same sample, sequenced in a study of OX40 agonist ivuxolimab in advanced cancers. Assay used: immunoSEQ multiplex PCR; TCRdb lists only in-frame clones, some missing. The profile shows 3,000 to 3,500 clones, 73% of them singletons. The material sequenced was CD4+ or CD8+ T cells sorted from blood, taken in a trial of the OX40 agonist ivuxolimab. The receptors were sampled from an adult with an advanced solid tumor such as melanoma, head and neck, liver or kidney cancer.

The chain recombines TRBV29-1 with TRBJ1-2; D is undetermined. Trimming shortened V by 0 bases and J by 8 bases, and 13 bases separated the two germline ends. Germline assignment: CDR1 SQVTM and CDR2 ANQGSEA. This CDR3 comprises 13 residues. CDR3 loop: CSVEDNPVGGYTF. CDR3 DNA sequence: TGCAGCGTTGAAGATAACCCCGTGGGGGGCTACACCTTC.

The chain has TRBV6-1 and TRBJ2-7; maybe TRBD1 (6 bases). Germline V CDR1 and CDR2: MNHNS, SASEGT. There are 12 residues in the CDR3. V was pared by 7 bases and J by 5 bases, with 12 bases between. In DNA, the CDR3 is TGTGCCAGCACAGACAGGTTACACGAGCAGTACTTC. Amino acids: CASTDRLHEQYF.

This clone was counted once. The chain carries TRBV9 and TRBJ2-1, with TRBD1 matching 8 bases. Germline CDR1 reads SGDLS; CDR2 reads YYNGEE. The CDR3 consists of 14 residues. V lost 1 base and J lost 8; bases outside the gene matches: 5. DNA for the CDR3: TGTGCCAGCAGCGTAAAGGACAGGGACCATGAGCAGTTCTTC. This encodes CASSVKDRDHEQFF.

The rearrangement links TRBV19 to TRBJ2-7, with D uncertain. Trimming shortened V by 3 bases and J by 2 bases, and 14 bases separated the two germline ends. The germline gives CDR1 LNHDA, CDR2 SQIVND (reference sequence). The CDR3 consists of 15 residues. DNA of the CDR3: TGTGCCAGTAGTATCTCAAGCAGACTTACCTACGAGCAGTACTTC. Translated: CASSISSRLTYEQYF.

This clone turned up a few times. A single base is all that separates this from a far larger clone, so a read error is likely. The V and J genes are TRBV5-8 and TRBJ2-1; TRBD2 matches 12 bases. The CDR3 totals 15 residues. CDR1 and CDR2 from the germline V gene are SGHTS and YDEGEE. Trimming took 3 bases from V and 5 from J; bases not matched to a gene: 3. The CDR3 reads CASSYLAGGNNEQFF. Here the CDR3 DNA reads TGTGCCAGCAGCTATCTAGCGGGGGGGAACAATGAGCAGTTCTTC. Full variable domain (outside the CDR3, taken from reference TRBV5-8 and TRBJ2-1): EAGVTQSPTHLIKTRGQQATLRCSPISGHTSVYWYQQALGLGLQFLLWYDEGEERNRGNFPPRFSGRQFPNYSSELNVNALELEDSALYLCASSYLAGGNNEQFFGPGTRLTVL.

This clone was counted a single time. The CDR3 DNA follows: TGTGCCACCAGCAGGCCGAGGTACCAAGAGACCCAGTACTTC. This codes for CATSRPRYQETQYF. The chain uses TRBV15 and TRBJ2-5; D unresolved. Trimming shortened V by 3 bases and J by 0 bases, and 8 bases separated the two germline ends. Germline CDR1 is LNHNV and CDR2 is YYDKDF (reference sequence). The CDR3 length is 14 residues.

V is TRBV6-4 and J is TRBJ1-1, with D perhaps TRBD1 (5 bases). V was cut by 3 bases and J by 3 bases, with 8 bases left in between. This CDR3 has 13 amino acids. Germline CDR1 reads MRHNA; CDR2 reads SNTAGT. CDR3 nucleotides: TGTGCCAGCAGTGAGGTGGGGCACACTGAAGCTTTCTTT. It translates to CASSEVGHTEAFF.

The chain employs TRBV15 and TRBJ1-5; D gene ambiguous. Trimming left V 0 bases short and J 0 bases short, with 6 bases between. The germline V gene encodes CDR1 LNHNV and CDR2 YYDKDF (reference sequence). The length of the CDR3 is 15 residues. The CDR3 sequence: CATSRERYSNQPQHF. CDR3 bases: TGTGCCACCAGCAGAGAGAGATATAGCAATCAGCCCCAGCATTTT.

Here the CDR3 reads CASSTGQFYEQYF. The CDR3 DNA reads TGTGCCAGTAGTACGGGACAGTTCTACGAGCAGTACTTC. The chain links TRBV19 to TRBJ2-7; 7 positions agree with TRBD1. The CDR3 totals 13 residues. Germline CDR1 LNHDA, CDR2 SQIVND (reference sequence). Trimming removed 4 bases from V and 3 bases from J; junction bases left unmatched: 3.

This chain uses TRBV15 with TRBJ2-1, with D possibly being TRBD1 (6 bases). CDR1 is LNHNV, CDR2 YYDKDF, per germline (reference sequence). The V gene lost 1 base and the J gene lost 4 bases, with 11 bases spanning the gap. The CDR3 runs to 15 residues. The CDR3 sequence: CATSRGNRVYNEQFF. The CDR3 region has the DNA TGTGCCACCAGCAGAGGAAACAGGGTATACAATGAGCAGTTCTTC. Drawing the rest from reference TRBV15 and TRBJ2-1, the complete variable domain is DAMVIQNPRYQVTQFGKPVTLSCSQTLNHNVMYWYQQKSSQAPKLLFHYYDKDFNNEADTPDNFQSRRPNTSFCFLDIRSPGLGDTAMYLCATSRGNRVYNEQFFGPGTRLTVL.